One sample yielded the 28 T cell receptor beta chains listed below, sequenced in a study of tumor-infiltrating lymphocytes in primary liver carcinoma. Extraction of RNA together with DNA used roughly 19-31 mg of unsorted bulk tissue. The input was 450 to 500 ng total RNA; TCR beta cDNA was made from it with a constant-region primer. It was through three nested multiplex PCR rounds of slightly modified ARM-PCR that TCR beta libraries arose. TRBV1-TRBV30 forward and Cbeta reverse primers drove the first two approximately 11-cycle rounds. MiXCR, run by TCRdb on the multiplex PCR reads, gives a single entry per CDR3 protein. This table holds 90,000 to 150,000 distinct CDR3 sequences, under 70% found once. Sequenced: tumor-adjacent normal liver tissue. All receptors derive from a woman aged 60 to 75 with primary liver carcinoma and hepatitis B virus infection.

Ten or more counts support this clonotype. V gene TRBV12-3 or TRBV12-4 combines with J gene TRBJ2-4; D might be TRBD2 (6 bases). The CDR3 is made up of 15 amino acids. Trimming pared 5 bases from V and 9 bases from J, leaving 20 bases between. The CDR3 loop is CASSHSGQRAGIQYF. The DNA of the CDR3 is TGTGCCAGCAGTCATTCGGGCCAGCGGGCGGGCATTCAGTACTTC.

The chain has TRBV28 and TRBJ2-3; D unresolved. The CDR3 contains 14 residues. V lost 9 bases to trimming and J lost 1 base, with 14 bases between them. Germline assignment: CDR1 MDHEN and CDR2 SYDVKM. The CDR3 DNA reads TGTGCCAGTAGAAGGTCAGGAGGCACAGATACGCAGTATTTT. Encoded protein: CASRRSGGTDTQYF.

This clonotype appeared a single time. A read error may produce the germline difference seen at one junction end. CDR3 bases: TGTGCTAGCAGTAGCGAGAGTCGTAACACCGGGGAGCTGTTTTTT. Its protein is CASSSESRNTGELFF. This chain links TRBV11-2 with TRBJ2-2; possibly TRBD2 for D (5 bases). The CDR3 has 15 amino acids. The germline gives CDR1 SGHAT, CDR2 FQNNGV. The full variable domain, with the rest looked up from reference TRBV11-2 and TRBJ2-2, is EAGVAQSPRYKIIEKRQSVAFWCNPISGHATLYWYQQILGQGPKLLIQFQNNGVVDDSQLPKDRFSAERLKGVDSTLKIQPAKLEDSAVYLCASSSESRNTGELFFGEGSRLTVL.

Regarding this clonotype: One junction end does not reproduce the germline sequence, and a read error may be involved. The chain is built from TRBV11-2 and TRBJ2-2; possible D gene TRBD2, 5 bases. The CDR3 has 13 amino acids. The germline gives CDR1 SGHAT, CDR2 FQNNGV. The CDR3 nucleotides read TGTGCCAGCAGCTTAAGCACTACCGGGGAGTTGTTTTTT. This gives the protein CASSLSTTGELFF.

Many counts were recorded for this clonotype. In DNA form, the CDR3 reads TGTGCCAGCAAGGACAGGGTTAATTCACCCCTCCACTTT. This sequence encodes CASKDRVNSPLHF. This chain uses TRBV28 with TRBJ1-6; 8 bases line up with TRBD1. The germline gives CDR1 MDHEN, CDR2 SYDVKM. V lost 7 bases and J lost 6; bases outside the gene matches: 2. The CDR3 loop spans 13 amino acids.

This clonotype has a handful of counts. It may be a read error: a sequence one base away is much more abundant. This chain connects TRBV5-4 to TRBJ2-4, with D tentatively TRBD2 (6 bases). The V gene's germline CDR1 is SGHNT and CDR2 YYREEE (reference sequence). V lost 4 bases and J lost 3, with 14 bases in between. The CDR3 loop spans 15 amino acids. CDR3 bases: TGTGCCAGCAGCCCACGGGACTCAGTCAAAAACATTCAGTACTTC. This encodes CASSPRDSVKNIQYF.

Comment on this clonotype: A much bigger clone sits one base away, suggesting this may be a read error. The chain links TRBV28 to TRBJ2-6, with 11 bases aligning to TRBD2. Trimming removed 5 bases from V and 2 bases from J; junction bases left unmatched: 5. The CDR3 loop spans 17 amino acids. The germline CDR1 and CDR2 sequences are MDHEN and SYDVKM. The DNA of the CDR3 is TGTGCCAGCAGTATGGTTAGCGGGAGGGCTGGGGCCAACGTCCTGACTTTC. This sequence encodes CASSMVSGRAGANVLTF. The entire variable domain, with the rest obtained from reference TRBV28 and TRBJ2-6, is as follows: DVKVTQSSRYLVKRTGEKVFLECVQDMDHENMFWYRQDPGLGLRLIYFSYDVKMKEKGDIPEGYSVSREKKERFSLILESASTNQTSMYLCASSMVSGRAGANVLTFGAGSRLTVL.

A single count supports this clonotype. This may arise from a read error, as a much more abundant clone is one base away. The chain uses TRBV30 and TRBJ2-2; TRBD2 might be the D (5 bases). Trimming took 0 bases from V and 11 from J, leaving 16 bases between them. Germline CDR1 and CDR2: GTSNPN and SVGIG (reference sequence). This CDR3 is 14 amino acids long. This CDR3 is CAWSVLLGVGELFF. The CDR3 nucleotides are TGTGCCTGGAGTGTACTTCTCGGGGTAGGCGAGCTGTTTTTT.

This clonotype was seen many times. This chain joins TRBV28 and TRBJ1-2; no definite D call. The CDR3 consists of 15 residues. Germline V gene lookup returns CDR1 MDHEN and CDR2 SYDVKM. The ends were cut back, 4 bases at V and 4 bases at J, with 16 bases in the middle. CDR3 nucleotides: TGTGCCAGCAGTTCCGGTGTGACGAGGGCCTATGGCTACACCTTC. Translating gives CASSSGVTRAYGYTF.

V gene TRBV11-2 combines with J gene TRBJ1-1; no definite D call. The CDR3 consists of 14 residues. V shed 5 bases and J shed 8 bases, with 18 bases lying between them. Germline CDR1 reads SGHAT; CDR2 reads FQNNGV. The CDR3 coding sequence is TGTGCCAGCAGCAGAGGAGTAGGTGGGAAAGAAGCTTTCTTT. This gives the protein CASSRGVGGKEAFF.

Notes on this clonotype: Compared with germline, one end of the junction differs, possibly owing to a read error. The rearrangement uses TRBV4-1 and TRBJ2-5; D not certain. Germline values: CDR1 MGHRA, CDR2 YSYEKL. CDR3 length: 12 amino acids. CDR3 DNA sequence: TGCGCCAGCAGCCCCAACAAAGAGACCCAGTACTTT. It specifies CASSPNKETQYF.

With respect to this clonotype: Its ends do not fully match the called genes, so a read error is possible. V and J are TRBV6-6 and TRBJ1-1; perhaps TRBD1 as D (5 bases). There are 15 residues in the CDR3. Germline loops: CDR1 MNHNY, CDR2 SVGAGI (reference sequence). The CDR3, as DNA: TGTGCCATCAGTTACTGCAGGGAAGAGAACACTGAAGCTTTCTTT. Translation gives CAISYCREENTEAFF.

Note on this clonotype: The junction departs from germline at one end; a sequencing error may be responsible. The rearrangement links TRBV11-2 to TRBJ2-1, with TRBD1 matching 7 bases. Germline CDR1 and CDR2: SGHAT and FQNNGV. There are 17 residues in the CDR3. CDR3: CASSLDRQGLVYNERFF. CDR3 in DNA: TGTGCCAGTAGCTTAGATCGACAGGGTTTAGTCTACAATGAGCGGTTCTTC.

V usage is TRBV11-3 and J usage is TRBJ2-3; possibly TRBD2 for D (5 bases). Germline CDR1 and CDR2: SGHNT and YENEEA. The CDR3 spans 15 residues. The CDR3 loop reads CAGSPTGVNTDTQYF. The CDR3 region has the DNA TGTGCTGGCAGCCCTACCGGGGTTAACACAGATACGCAGTATTTT.

The V gene is TRBV4-1, the J gene TRBJ2-5, with D uncertain. Between the trimmed V and J ends, which lost 4 bases and 6 bases, there was a span of 15 bases. This CDR3 region has 14 residues. The V gene's germline CDR1 is MGHRA and CDR2 YSYEKL. CDR3 sequence: CASSPRHLEQTQYF. The CDR3 nucleotides are TGCGCCAGCAGCCCCCGACATCTCGAACAGACCCAGTACTTC.

With regard to this clonotype: Relative to the germline gene, one junction end is altered; a read error may explain this. This rearrangement joins TRBV5-6 to TRBJ2-3; D is tentatively TRBD1 or TRBD2 (5 bases each). This CDR3 is built from 16 residues. Germline CDR1 reads SGHDT; CDR2 reads YYEEEE. The CDR3 sequence: CAISLDIGTATDTQYF. CDR3 bases: TGTGCCATCAGCTTGGACATCGGGACGGCCACAGATACGCAGTATTTT.

This clonotype was observed many times. The rearrangement links TRBV5-4 to TRBJ2-5; 11 nucleotides agree with TRBD2. The CDR3 extends over 16 amino acids. V shed 0 bases and J 2 bases; nucleotides not matched to a gene: 3. Looked up from germline, CDR1 is SGHNT and CDR2 is YYREEE (reference sequence). This chain's CDR3 is CASSLVGLADQETQYF. In DNA form, the CDR3 reads TGTGCCAGCAGCTTGGTGGGACTAGCGGATCAAGAGACCCAGTACTTC. The whole variable domain, remainder taken from reference TRBV5-4 and TRBJ2-5, is ETGVTQSPTHLIKTRGQQVTLRCSSQSGHNTVSWYQQALGQGPQFIFQYYREEENGRGNFPPRFSGLQFPNYSSELNVNALELDDSALYLCASSLVGLADQETQYFGPGTRLLVL.

Comment on this clonotype: The junction and the germline gene differ at one end; a read error may be behind it. The V and J genes are TRBV29-1 and TRBJ2-1, with D possibly TRBD2 on 5 matching bases. The CDR3 is 14 residues long. CDR1 and CDR2 from the germline V gene are SQVTM and ANQGSEA. The chain's CDR3 is CSVHETGWYNEHFF. CDR3 DNA: TGTAGCGTTCATGAGACCGGGTGGTACAATGAGCATTTCTTC.

In this sample, this clonotype turned up once. The CDR3 end shows no conserved phenylalanine or tryptophan, and so a read error is likely. V gene TRBV14 combines with J gene TRBJ2-3; 8 bases agree with TRBD1. The junction had 10 bases not matched to a gene; V was cut back by 2 bases and J by 9 bases. Germline V gene data show CDR1 as SGHDN and CDR2 as FVKESK. CDR3 length: 15 amino acids. CDR3 DNA sequence: TGTGCCAGCAGCCAAAGACAGGGGTTCGGATACACGCAGTATTCT. Protein product: CASSQRQGFGYTQYS.

Concerning this clonotype itself: One end of the junction fails to match germline, which may point to a read error. The CDR3 loop reads CASSQKTQGTSCNEQSF. DNA of the CDR3: TGTGCCAGCAGCCAAAAAACACAGGGGACCTCCTGCAATGAGCAGTCCTTC. The rearrangement joins TRBV4-2 to TRBJ2-1; 7 nucleotides match TRBD1. The germline gives CDR1 LGHNA, CDR2 YNFKEQ. The CDR3 is 17 residues long.

This clonotype was observed a few times. The chain couples TRBV25-1 to TRBJ1-6; tentative D call: TRBD1 (6 bases). The ends were cut back, 1 base at V and 16 bases at J, with 14 bases in the middle. CDR3 length: 13 amino acids. The germline gives CDR1 MGHDK, CDR2 SYGVNS. The CDR3 DNA follows: TGTGCCAGCAGTGAATCGTGGGGGCCCCCTCTCCACTTT. Its protein product is CASSESWGPPLHF.

A note on this clonotype: An end of the junction differs from the germline gene, which may be a read error. The genes are TRBV29-1 and TRBJ2-1; 8 bases fit TRBD2. The CDR3 is 17 residues long. Germline-derived CDR1 and CDR2 are SQVTM and ANQGSEA. The CDR3 here is CSVEGVGGESSYNEESF. CDR3 DNA: TGCAGCGTTGAAGGGGTCGGGGGGGAGAGCTCCTACAATGAGGAGTCCTTC.

Only one count was recorded for this clonotype. At one of its ends the junction is not consistent with the germline gene, which may arise from a read error. The chain employs TRBV2 and TRBJ2-3; no definite D call. CDR1 and CDR2 (germline): SNHLY, FYNNEI. CDR3 length: 11 residues. The DNA for the CDR3 is TGTGCCAGCAGCGTGGCAGATACGCATTATTTT. It specifies CASSVADTHYF.

This clonotype was observed a few times. The CDR3 sequence: CASSPPLVYEQYF. CDR3 DNA: TGTGCCAGCTCACCACCCCTTGTTTACGAGCAGTACTTC. This rearrangement joins TRBV18 to TRBJ2-7; no reliable D call. The germline V gene encodes CDR1 KGHSH and CDR2 LQKENI. Trimming shortened V by 0 bases and J by 4 bases, and 7 bases separated the two germline ends. The CDR3 is made up of 13 amino acids.

In the case of this clonotype: Likely a read error: the CDR3 ends without its conserved phenylalanine or tryptophan. The genes are TRBV6-5 and TRBJ2-7, with 10 bases identical to TRBD1. Germline CDR1 and CDR2: MNHEY and SVGAGI. This CDR3 contains 14 residues. V lost 8 bases, J lost 3 bases, and 7 bases stayed unmatched. Here the CDR3 reads CASRSGTGDYEQYL. The CDR3 nucleotides read TGTGCCAGCCGTTCCGGGACAGGGGACTACGAGCAGTACTTA.

V usage is TRBV5-5 and J usage is TRBJ2-1; D call uncertain. The germline V gene has CDR1 SGHKS and CDR2 YYEKEE (reference sequence). This CDR3 spans 15 amino acids. Trimming cost V 7 bases and J 3 bases, with 17 bases left between them. This CDR3 reads CASLDTQHNYNEQFF. The CDR3 DNA is TGTGCCAGCTTGGATACCCAACACAACTACAATGAGCAGTTCTTC.

This clonotype was recorded many times. The CDR3 loop is CASSSGSAYNEQFF. In nucleotides, the CDR3 is TGCGCCAGCAGTAGCGGGAGTGCCTACAATGAGCAGTTCTTC. This chain connects TRBV5-1 to TRBJ2-1, with TRBD2 matching 9 bases. V was pared by 5 bases and J by 2 bases, with 2 bases of the junction left unmatched. The CDR3 has 14 residues. Germline V gives CDR1 SGHRS, CDR2 YFSETQ.

Details on this clonotype: The junction departs from the called germline gene at one end, perhaps through a read error. This chain joins TRBV29-1 and TRBJ2-1; D possibly corresponds to TRBD1 (5 bases). Germline CDR1 reads SQVTM; CDR2 reads ANQGSEA. CDR3 length: 14 residues. CDR3 nucleotide sequence: TGCAGCGTTGAGAAGAACAGGAACTACAAAGAGCAGTTCTTC. This encodes CSVEKNRNYKEQFF.